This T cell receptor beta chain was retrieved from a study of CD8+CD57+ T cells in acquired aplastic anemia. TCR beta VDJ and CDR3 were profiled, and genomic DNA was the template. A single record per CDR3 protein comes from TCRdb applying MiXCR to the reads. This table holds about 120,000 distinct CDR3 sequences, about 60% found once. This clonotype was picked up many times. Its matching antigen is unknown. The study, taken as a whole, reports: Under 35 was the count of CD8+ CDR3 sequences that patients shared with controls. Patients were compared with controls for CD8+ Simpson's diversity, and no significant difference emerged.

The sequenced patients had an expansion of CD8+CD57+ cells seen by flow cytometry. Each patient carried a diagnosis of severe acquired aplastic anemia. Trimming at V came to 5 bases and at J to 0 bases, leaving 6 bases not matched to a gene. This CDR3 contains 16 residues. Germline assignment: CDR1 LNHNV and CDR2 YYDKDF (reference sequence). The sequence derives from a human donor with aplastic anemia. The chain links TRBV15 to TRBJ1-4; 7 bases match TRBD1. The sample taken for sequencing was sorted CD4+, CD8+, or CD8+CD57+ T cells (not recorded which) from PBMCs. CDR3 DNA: TGTGCCACCAGCCCCGGGACAGTGGCAACTAATGAAAAACTGTTTTTT. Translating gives CATSPGTVATNEKLFF.